This entry features one T cell receptor (beta chain) sequence. The data are from a study of blood T cells in healthy people across ages. The CDR3 sequence is 15 residues long. Trimming took 5 bases from V and 7 from J; bases not matched to a gene: 8. Germline V gene lookup returns CDR1 SEHNR and CDR2 FQNEAQ (reference sequence). The draw of peripheral blood yielded ten milliliters from each donor. Per sample, at least 6 micrograms of total RNA were extracted. Using a J-beta primer mix together with a sample-barcoded 5' primer, a second PCR was run for about 7 to 12 cycles. In TCRdb, the 5' RACE reads were re-called with MiXCR into one record per CDR3 protein. The table lists about 640,000 distinct CDR3 sequences, about 53% of them singletons.

The sequenced sample consisted of blood. The genes are TRBV7-9 and TRBJ1-4; 9 nucleotides agree with TRBD1. This sequence originates from a man aged 60 to 75 in good health. CDR3 in amino acids: CASSPWDREGEKLFF. CDR3 DNA sequence: TGTGCCAGCAGCCCATGGGACAGGGAAGGTGAAAAACTGTTTTTT. Combining the CDR3 with reference TRBV7-9 and TRBJ1-4 gives the whole variable domain DTGVSQNPRHKITKRGQNVTFRCDPISEHNRLYWYRQTLGQGPEFLTYFQNEAQLEKSRLLSDRFSAERPKGSFSTLEIQRTEQGDSAMYLCASSPWDREGEKLFFGSGTQLSVL.